The clone carrying this TCR beta chain has a count of ten or more. Its target is not known. These data belong to a study of T cells in Graves' hyperthyroidism and ophthalmopathy. Study-level results: Ophthalmopathy was identified by the model a median about 6.8 months ahead of onset.

The V end lost 7 bases, the J end lost 10 bases, and 20 bases lay between the germline ends. The CDR3 runs 15 residues. The source material, RNA transcripts, was used to amplify TCR beta CDR3 regions. When the TCR CDR3 underwent first-round RT-PCR, the HTBI primer set was used. MiXCR, run by TCRdb on the multiplex PCR reads, gives a single entry per CDR3 protein. Of approximately 600,000 distinct CDR3 sequences in the sample, roughly 15% were seen once. The material sequenced was blood. The source of this sequence is a woman in her thirties or forties with Graves' ophthalmopathy. The V gene is TRBV12-3 or TRBV12-4, the J gene TRBJ1-6; a possible D gene is TRBD1 (6 bases). The CDR3 DNA sequence: TGTGCCAGCAATCTGCAATCCGGGGGGCCATCACCCCTCCACTTT. Amino acid sequence: CASNLQSGGPSPLHF.